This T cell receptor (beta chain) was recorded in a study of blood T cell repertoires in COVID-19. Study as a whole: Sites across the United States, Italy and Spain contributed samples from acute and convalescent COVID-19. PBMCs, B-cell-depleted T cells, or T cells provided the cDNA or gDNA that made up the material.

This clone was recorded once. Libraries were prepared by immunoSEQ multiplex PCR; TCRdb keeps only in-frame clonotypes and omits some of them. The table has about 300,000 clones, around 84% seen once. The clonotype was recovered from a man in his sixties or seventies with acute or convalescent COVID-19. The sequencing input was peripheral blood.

The CDR3 is CASSYSKGTGTQFF. The CDR3 region has the DNA TGTGCCAGCAGTTACTCGAAGGGGACAGGGACGCAGTTCTTC. This sequence joins TRBV6-5 and TRBJ2-1; the match to TRBD1 covers 9 bases. Germline CDR1 MNHEY, CDR2 SVGAGI. The junction had 6 bases not matched to a gene; V was cut back by 0 bases and J by 12 bases. This CDR3 is 14 amino acids long.